These 9 T cell receptor beta chains originate from one sample sequenced in a study of monozygotic twins with inflammatory bowel disease. No DNA is given; TCRdb re-called the 5' RACE reads and lists each CDR3 protein once. Its table records fewer than 200,000 distinct CDR3 sequences. Sequencing used blood. The receptors shown here come from a human donor with ulcerative colitis or Crohn's disease, or a healthy co-twin of an affected twin (not recorded which).

The chain joins TRBV7-9 to TRBJ2-1; the TRBD2 assignment by TCRdb is unverifiable without DNA. CDR1 SEHNR and CDR2 FQNEAQ come from the germline V gene (reference sequence). This CDR3 has 16 amino acids. Here the CDR3 reads CASSYQSGREMNEQFF. Variable domain in full (rest from reference TRBV7-9 and TRBJ2-1): DTGVSQNPRHKITKRGQNVTFRCDPISEHNRLYWYRQTLGQGPEFLTYFQNEAQLEKSRLLSDRFSAERPKGSFSTLEIQRTEQGDSAMYLCASSYQSGREMNEQFFGPGTRLTVL.

This chain joins TRBV12-3 or TRBV12-4 and TRBJ2-7; TCRdb's D gene call, TRBD1, goes unchecked for lack of DNA. This CDR3 spans 13 amino acids. The CDR3 sequence: CASSSGAAYEQYF.

The chain links TRBV27 to TRBJ2-7; with no DNA, the TCRdb D assignment of TRBD2 cannot be verified. Germline values: CDR1 MNHEY, CDR2 SMNVEV (reference sequence). The CDR3 extends over 15 amino acids. The CDR3 protein is CASREQRGIAYEQYF.

The chain has TRBV5-1 and TRBJ1-1. CDR1 and CDR2 (germline): SGHRS, YFSETQ. This CDR3 contains 13 residues. The CDR3 loop is CASSLAGDTEAFF.

This chain's CDR3 is CSARGYRSSGNTIYF. The rearrangement uses TRBV20-1 and TRBJ1-3. The germline V gene encodes CDR1 DFQATT and CDR2 SNEGSKA (reference sequence). The CDR3 is 15 amino acids.

The V call is TRBV2, the J call TRBJ1-6; with no DNA, the TCRdb D assignment of TRBD1 cannot be verified. The CDR3 is 13 amino acids. The germline CDR1 and CDR2 sequences are SNHLY and FYNNEI. The CDR3 reads CASSDRGDSPLHF.

The V and J genes are TRBV20-1 and TRBJ2-1; TCRdb's assignment of TRBD2 cannot be checked, as there is no DNA. This CDR3 has 15 amino acids. Germline V lookup: CDR1 DFQATT, CDR2 SNEGSKA (reference sequence). CDR3 loop: CSARDGGRADNEQFF.

CDR3 in amino acids: CASSISGRAWYEQYF. The chain combines TRBV27 with TRBJ2-7; TCRdb calls TRBD2, which cannot be checked without DNA. The CDR3 contains 15 residues. Germline V gene data show CDR1 as MNHEY and CDR2 as SMNVEV (reference sequence).

The V call is TRBV5-1, the J call TRBJ2-1; the TCRdb call, TRBD2, lacks DNA for checking. The CDR3 sequence is 16 residues long. Germline assignment: CDR1 SGHRS and CDR2 YFSETQ. The CDR3 loop is CASSLWTSGGYNEQFF.